The 14 T cell receptor beta chains reported below all come from one sample, sequenced in a study of blood T cell repertoires in COVID-19. Sequenced by immunoSEQ multiplex PCR; TCRdb stores in-frame clones only, minus some. This sample carries about 20,000 clones, about nine tenths of them seen once, and the ten largest clones take roughly 3.8%. The sequencing input was peripheral blood. These receptors were obtained from a man aged 45-60 years with active COVID-19.

CDR3 nucleotide sequence: TGTGCCAGCAGGGAAGGGACTAGCGGGTTCTACAATGAGCAGTTCTTC. Amino acid sequence: CASREGTSGFYNEQFF. V gene TRBV7-2 combines with J gene TRBJ2-1; 12 bases match TRBD2. The CDR3 loop spans 16 amino acids. Unmatched junction bases numbered 6, after V lost 6 bases and J lost 3 bases. Per germline, CDR1 SGHTA and CDR2 FQGNSA.

The chain uses TRBV14 and TRBJ1-1, with 8 positions matching TRBD1. J lost 7 bases, V lost 3 bases, and 13 bases had no gene match. CDR1 is SGHDN, CDR2 FVKESK, per germline. The length of the CDR3 is 16 residues. CDR3 sequence: CASSQGQARDWVEAFF. The CDR3 coding sequence is TGTGCCAGCAGCCAGGGACAGGCCAGGGATTGGGTTGAAGCTTTCTTT.

This chain links TRBV15 with TRBJ2-5; D might be TRBD2 (5 bases). The germline V gene encodes CDR1 LNHNV and CDR2 YYDKDF (reference sequence). Trimming shortened V by 0 bases and J by 5 bases, and 13 bases separated the two germline ends. CDR3 length: 15 amino acids. CDR3 nucleotide sequence: TGTGCCACCAGCAGAGATCTCATCGGAGGTGAGACCCAGTACTTC. Translating it yields CATSRDLIGGETQYF.

V is TRBV29-1 and J is TRBJ1-2, with 9 bases that match TRBD1. The V gene end was trimmed by 6 bases and the J gene end by 4 bases; junction bases not matched to a gene: 9. The CDR3 contains 14 residues. Germline CDR1 reads SQVTM; CDR2 reads ANQGSEA. This CDR3 reads CSVAAGQGSYGYTF. The CDR3 nucleotides read TGCAGCGTAGCCGCTGGACAGGGGTCCTATGGCTACACCTTC.

V gene TRBV12-3 or TRBV12-4 combines with J gene TRBJ2-7; D not certain. V was cut by 2 bases and J by 3 bases, with 8 bases left in between. The CDR3 length is 13 residues. The DNA of the CDR3 is TGTGCCAGCAGTTTATGGTCCGGCTACGAGCAGTACTTC. Its translation: CASSLWSGYEQYF.

The chain combines TRBV5-1 with TRBJ2-3; 13 positions match TRBD2. The germline gives CDR1 SGHRS, CDR2 YFSETQ. This CDR3 contains 16 residues. Trimming cost V 4 bases and J 2 bases; bases outside gene matches: 4. The CDR3 is CASSVLAGGTTDTQYF. The CDR3 DNA follows: TGCGCCAGCAGCGTACTAGCGGGGGGGACCACAGATACGCAGTATTTT.

The V call is TRBV7-6, the J call TRBJ2-5; TRBD1 agrees at 11 bases. With 5 bases clipped from V and 1 base from J, the junction kept 6 bases outside the gene matches. The CDR3 sequence is 16 residues long. The germline V gene has CDR1 SGHVS and CDR2 FNYEAQ. The CDR3, as DNA: TGTGCCAGCAGCATACGGGACAGGGGGACCCAAGAGACCCAGTACTTC. It specifies CASSIRDRGTQETQYF.

The chain has TRBV7-8 and TRBJ1-2; weak D call: TRBD1 (6 bases). The germline gives CDR1 SGHVS, CDR2 FQNEAQ. V shed 2 bases and J shed 8 bases, with 12 bases lying between them. This CDR3 has 13 amino acids. The CDR3 coding sequence is TGTGCCAGCAGCTTAAGGTGGGGGGGCGGCTACACCTTC. This sequence encodes CASSLRWGGGYTF. The complete variable domain, with remaining parts taken from reference TRBV7-8 and TRBJ1-2, reads GAGVSQSPRYKVAKRGQDVALRCDPISGHVSLFWYQQALGQGPEFLTYFQNEAQLDKSGLPSDRFFAERPEGSVSTLKIQRTQQEDSAVYLCASSLRWGGGYTFGSGTRLTVV.

CDR3 sequence reads: CASSPTGENTEAFF. The CDR3 DNA is TGTGCCAGCTCACCAACGGGGGAAAACACTGAAGCTTTCTTT. The chain couples TRBV18 to TRBJ1-1; D is possibly TRBD1 (5 bases). The germline V gene has CDR1 KGHSH and CDR2 LQKENI. This CDR3 has 14 residues. The V gene lost 2 bases and the J gene lost 2 bases, with 9 bases spanning the gap.

The gene calls are TRBV6-2 or TRBV6-3 and TRBJ1-5, with 11 bases aligning to TRBD1. The CDR3 runs to 20 residues. Germline CDR1 reads MNHEY; CDR2 reads SVGEGT. J gave up 4 bases and V 4 bases, and 18 bases lay outside the gene matches. The CDR3 nucleotides are TGTGCCAGCAGTTCCTCTCCGTTTTCGGACAGGGGGCGACTGAATCAGCCCCAGCATTTT. This encodes CASSSSPFSDRGRLNQPQHF.

This chain connects TRBV30 to TRBJ1-1; D gene uncertain. The V end was cut by 1 base, the J end by 6 bases, with 3 bases between. The V gene's germline CDR1 is GTSNPN and CDR2 SVGIG (reference sequence). The CDR3 loop spans 10 amino acids. CDR3 bases: TGTGCCTGGAGTGGCGCTGAAGCTTTCTTT. Residues: CAWSGAEAFF. The whole variable domain, filled in from reference TRBV30 and TRBJ1-1, reads SQTIHQWPATLVQPVGSPLSLECTVEGTSNPNLYWYRQAAGRGLQLLFYSVGIGQISSEVPQNLSASRPQDRQFILSSKKLLLSDSGFYLCAWSGAEAFFGQGTRLTVV.

The V gene is TRBV14, the J gene TRBJ1-1; 7 nucleotides match TRBD1. Germline lookup yields CDR1 SGHDN and CDR2 FVKESK. The CDR3 runs 17 residues. V was pared by 3 bases and J by 5 bases, with 15 bases of the junction left unmatched. CDR3 residues: CASSQTAFRGDITEAFF. CDR3 bases: TGTGCCAGCAGCCAGACGGCCTTCAGGGGGGACATAACTGAAGCTTTCTTT.

The J gene is TRBJ2-5, the V gene TRBV3-1 (or the pseudogene TRBV3-2); D unclear. V dropped 0 bases and J dropped 1 base, with 9 bases sitting between them. Germline loops: CDR1 LGHDT, CDR2 YNNKEL (reference sequence). This CDR3 contains 15 residues. CDR3 protein: CASSQEESPQETQYF. Written as DNA, the CDR3 is TGTGCCAGCAGCCAAGAAGAAAGCCCCCAAGAGACCCAGTACTTC.

This chain's CDR3 is CASFKTGGPFYEQFF. The DNA for the CDR3 is TGTGCCAGCTTCAAAACGGGGGGGCCCTTCTATGAGCAGTTCTTC. The J gene is TRBJ2-1, the V gene TRBV5-6, with 8 nucleotides matching TRBD2. CDR1 SGHDT and CDR2 YYEEEE come from the germline V gene. This CDR3 contains 15 residues. V lost 7 bases, J lost 8 bases, and 14 bases stayed unmatched.